These T cell receptor beta chains were read from a single sample in a study of neurological immune-mediated disorders. MiXCR, run by TCRdb on the 5' RACE reads, gives a single entry per CDR3 protein. The sample includes around 83,000 distinct CDR3 sequences, 13% to 15% of them seen just once. Input material: PBMCs. These receptors were taken from a woman aged 45 to 65 in good health. Both conserved end residues are trimmed from each CDR3.

V gene | CDR3 protein
TRBV6-5 | ASSRALEWTEAF
TRBV12-3/TRBV12-4 | ASSLKTNTEAF
TRBV20-1 | SASSGDYGYT
TRBV3-1 | ASSQAEGGTGKQPQH
TRBV9 | ASSVDNSGTQY
TRBV7-2 | ASSFSGGRETQY
TRBV28 | ASSLPGLLSIQY
TRBV3-1 | VSNQDHERETQY
TRBV7-2 | ASSTFPSGAGYNEQF
TRBV20-1 | SAERGAGQETQY
TRBV5-8 | ASTYAGRTGLNQPQH
TRBV18 | ASSRAGTGLNEQF
TRBV12-3/TRBV12-4 | ASSPGTPWQY
TRBV2 | ASKRGGGAGNEQF
TRBV28 | ASSRQDGRVTQY
TRBV2 | ASSATSGGPNEQF
TRBV7-2 | ASSLEATSVGNTIY
TRBV29-1 | SVEGTANTEAF
TRBV5-1 | ASSAYRGQETQY
TRBV20-1 | SALAGGRGNEQF
TRBV12-3/TRBV12-4 | ASSSRPSNTGELF
TRBV28 | ASIVAGGWNEQF
TRBV19 | ASSIVGTGFRQPQH
TRBV6-5 | ASSWDRDTDTQY
TRBV7-8 | ASSITGGYEQY
TRBV18 | ASSGQGASSYEQY
TRBV12-3/TRBV12-4 | ASSLEGQGYSPLH
TRBV28 | ASSLDNSGANVLT
TRBV7-9 | ASSVGAVQETQY
TRBV24-1 | ATSDTAKASNEQF
TRBV20-1 | SALGQTAFRPGEEQY
TRBV5-1 | ASSLDTSSGELF
TRBV3-1 | ASSQDLLYNEQF
TRBV10-3 | AISGLQQGVTPRSSYEQY
TRBV6-5 | ATQGFAGNTIY
TRBV28 | ASNTPGVLFGYGYT
TRBV7-9 | ASIQQGRGTDTQY
TRBV20-1 | SATPGTSGTYNEQF
TRBV7-9 | ASSLGTGDEKLF
TRBV5-1 | ASSPDSSSGNTIY
TRBV7-9 | ASSLNVVNEKLF
TRBV11-1 | ASSSTTSGGYEQY
TRBV5-8 | ASSTRQGVSGYT
TRBV18 | ASSQLAGVHEQY
TRBV7-9 | ASGLAGNTGELF
TRBV5-1 | ASSLSLAGTNEQF
TRBV20-1 | SARDPGPGQKNYGYT